The T cell receptor beta chain described here comes from a study of blood T cell repertoires in COVID-19. As for the study in general: Collection of acute and convalescent COVID-19 samples took place in the United States, Italy and Spain. T cells, B-cell-depleted T cells, or PBMCs supplied cDNA or gDNA.

Original data processing: Amplified reference gene primers provided the basis for estimating nucleated cell counts. Assay used: immunoSEQ multiplex PCR; TCRdb lists only in-frame clones, some missing. That table is the source of V, J and clone size, and D and trimming were worked out from the DNA. Found here are 250,000 or so clones, around nine tenths of them singletons; the top ten hold over 6%. CDR1 and CDR2 from the germline V gene are LNHDA and SQIVND (reference sequence). The CDR3 is 12 residues long. The germline V and J ends were trimmed by 7 bases and 4 bases, with 10 bases remaining between them.

The chain is built from TRBV19 and TRBJ1-2; tentative D call: TRBD1 (5 bases). Sequences were obtained from peripheral blood. The clonotype originates from a woman aged 70-85 years with active or convalescent COVID-19. The chain's CDR3 is CASMGGTYGYTF. The CDR3 DNA sequence: TGTGCCAGTATGGGCGGGACCTATGGCTACACCTTC.